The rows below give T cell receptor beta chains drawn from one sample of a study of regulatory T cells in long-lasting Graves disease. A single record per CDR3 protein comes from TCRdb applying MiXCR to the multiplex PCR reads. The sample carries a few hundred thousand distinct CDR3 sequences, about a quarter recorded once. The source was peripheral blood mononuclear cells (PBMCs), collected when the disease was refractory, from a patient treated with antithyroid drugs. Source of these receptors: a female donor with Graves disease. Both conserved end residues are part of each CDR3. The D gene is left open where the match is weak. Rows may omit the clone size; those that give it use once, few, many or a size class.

cdr3_aa: CASSPKPNTGELFF
cdr3_nt: TGTGCCAGCAGCCCCAAACCGAACACCGGGGAGCTGTTTTTT
clone_size: many
d_call: -
j_call: TRBJ2-2
v_call: TRBV7-2

cdr3_aa: CASSLDLRVQETQYF
cdr3_nt: TGTGCCAGCAGCTTAGACTTGCGGGTCCAAGAGACCCAGTACTTC
clone_size: few
d_call: -
j_call: TRBJ2-5
v_call: TRBV7-2

cdr3_aa: CASSQESPGSNYGYTF
cdr3_nt: TGCGCCAGCAGCCAAGAATCCCCGGGGTCTAACTATGGCTACACCTTC
clone_size: -
d_call: -
j_call: TRBJ1-2
v_call: TRBV2

cdr3_aa: CASSLPGSYGYTF
cdr3_nt: TGCGCCAGCAGCTTGCCGGGCTCCTATGGCTACACCTTC
clone_size: -
d_call: -
j_call: TRBJ1-2
v_call: TRBV5-1

cdr3_aa: CASSLLRGGGSANYGYTF
cdr3_nt: TGTGCCAGCAGTTTATTACGGGGTGGGGGTTCGGCTAACTATGGCTACACCTTC
clone_size: many
d_call: -
j_call: TRBJ1-2
v_call: TRBV27

cdr3_aa: CSVGQGRNTEAFF
cdr3_nt: TGCAGCGTAGGACAGGGACGGAACACTGAAGCTTTCTTT
clone_size: -
d_call: TRBD1
j_call: TRBJ1-1
v_call: TRBV29-1

cdr3_aa: CSARDQDPSTGNTIYF
cdr3_nt: TGCAGTGCTAGAGATCAGGATCCCTCAACTGGAAACACCATATATTTT
clone_size: many
d_call: -
j_call: TRBJ1-3
v_call: TRBV20-1

cdr3_aa: CAWSRQAIGELFF
cdr3_nt: TGTGCCTGGAGTCGGCAGGCCATCGGGGAGCTGTTTTTT
clone_size: -
d_call: -
j_call: TRBJ2-2
v_call: TRBV30

cdr3_aa: CAWSLAANQPQHF
cdr3_nt: TGTGCCTGGAGTCTGGCAGCCAATCAGCCCCAGCATTTT
clone_size: -
d_call: -
j_call: TRBJ1-5
v_call: TRBV30

cdr3_aa: CASSPDGSSYEQYF
cdr3_nt: TGTGCCAGCAGCCCCGACGGGAGTTCCTACGAGCAGTACTTC
clone_size: -
d_call: -
j_call: TRBJ2-7
v_call: TRBV7-2

cdr3_aa: CASSVGLAAETQYF
cdr3_nt: TGTGCCAGCAGCGTGGGACTAGCCGCCGAGACCCAGTACTTC
clone_size: -
d_call: TRBD2
j_call: TRBJ2-5
v_call: TRBV7-2

cdr3_aa: CSVGAVYGYTF
cdr3_nt: TGCAGCGTTGGGGCAGTCTATGGCTACACCTTC
clone_size: few
d_call: -
j_call: TRBJ1-2
v_call: TRBV20-1

cdr3_aa: CASTPAGNYEQYF
cdr3_nt: TGTGCCAGCACTCCAGCGGGAAACTACGAGCAGTACTTC
clone_size: many
d_call: TRBD2
j_call: TRBJ2-7
v_call: TRBV2

cdr3_aa: CASSLEGGIGELFF
cdr3_nt: TGCGCCAGCAGCTTGGAAGGCGGAATCGGGGAGCTGTTTTTT
clone_size: -
d_call: -
j_call: TRBJ2-2
v_call: TRBV5-1

cdr3_aa: CASSYEGTANTGELFF
cdr3_nt: TGTGCCAGCAGTTATGAGGGGACTGCGAACACCGGGGAGCTGTTTTTT
clone_size: many
d_call: -
j_call: TRBJ2-2
v_call: TRBV6-2/TRBV6-3

cdr3_aa: CATSRDLQGLAFF
cdr3_nt: TGTGCCACCAGCAGAGATTTACAGGGGTTAGCTTTCTTT
clone_size: few
d_call: TRBD1
j_call: TRBJ1-1
v_call: TRBV15

cdr3_aa: CASTRGVGETQYF
cdr3_nt: TGTGCCAGCACCCGGGGGGTCGGGGAGACCCAGTACTTC
clone_size: -
d_call: TRBD2
j_call: TRBJ2-5
v_call: TRBV7-2

cdr3_aa: CSACRGDLNTEAFF
cdr3_nt: TGCAGTGCTTGCCGGGGGGATTTGAACACTGAAGCTTTCTTT
clone_size: few
d_call: -
j_call: TRBJ1-1
v_call: TRBV20-1

cdr3_aa: CASSTGTGVYSNQPQHF
cdr3_nt: TGTGCCAGCAGCACCGGGACAGGGGTTTATAGCAATCAGCCCCAGCATTTT
clone_size: many
d_call: TRBD1
j_call: TRBJ1-5
v_call: TRBV12-3/TRBV12-4

cdr3_aa: CASRLGQGLHGYTF
cdr3_nt: TGTGCCAGCAGATTAGGACAGGGGTTACATGGCTACACCTTC
clone_size: -
d_call: TRBD1
j_call: TRBJ1-2
v_call: TRBV12-3/TRBV12-4

cdr3_aa: CASGLAINGTGARRSEAFF
cdr3_nt: TGTGCTAGTGGTTTGGCAATAAACGGGACAGGGGCCCGCAGGTCTGAAGCTTTCTTT
clone_size: many
d_call: TRBD1
j_call: TRBJ1-1
v_call: TRBV12-5